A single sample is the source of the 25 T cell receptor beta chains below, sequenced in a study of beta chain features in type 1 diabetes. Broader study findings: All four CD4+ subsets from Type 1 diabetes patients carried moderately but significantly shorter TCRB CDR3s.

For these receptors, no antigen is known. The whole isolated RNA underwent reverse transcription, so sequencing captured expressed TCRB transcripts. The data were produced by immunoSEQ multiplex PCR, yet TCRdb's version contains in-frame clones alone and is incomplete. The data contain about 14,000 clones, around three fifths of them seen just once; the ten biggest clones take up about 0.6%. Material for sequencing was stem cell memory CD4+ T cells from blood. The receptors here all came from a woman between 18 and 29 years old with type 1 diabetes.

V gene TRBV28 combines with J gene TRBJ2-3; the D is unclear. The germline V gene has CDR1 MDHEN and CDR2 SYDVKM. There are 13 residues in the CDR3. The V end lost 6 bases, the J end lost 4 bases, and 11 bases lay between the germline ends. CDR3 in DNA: TGTGCCAGCAGCCTTCAGTCTCCAGATACGCAGTATTTT. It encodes CASSLQSPDTQYF.

The chain's CDR3 is CASSLRTGGPNEQFF. In nucleotides, the CDR3 is TGTGCCAGCAGCCTTAGGACAGGGGGTCCCAATGAGCAGTTCTTC. J is TRBJ2-1 and V is TRBV11-2, with TRBD1 matching 10 bases. This CDR3 has 15 residues. CDR1 and CDR2 (germline): SGHAT, FQNNGV. The V segment lost 5 bases and the J segment 6 bases; nucleotides outside the gene matches: 7.

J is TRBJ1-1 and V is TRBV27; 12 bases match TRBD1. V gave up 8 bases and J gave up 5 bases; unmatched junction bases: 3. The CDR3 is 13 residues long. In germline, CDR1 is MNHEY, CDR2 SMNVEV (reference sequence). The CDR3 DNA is TGTGCCAGCGGGACAGGGGGCCGTACTGAAGCTTTCTTT. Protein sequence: CASGTGGRTEAFF.

The CDR3 DNA sequence: TGTGCCAGCAGTTTATTCGCAGGGGGCGCACCTCTCTCTGGGGCCAACGTCCTGACTTTC. It translates to CASSLFAGGAPLSGANVLTF. V gene TRBV27 combines with J gene TRBJ2-6; 8 positions agree with TRBD1. CDR3 size: 20 residues. Germline V CDR1 and CDR2: MNHEY, SMNVEV (reference sequence). The ends lost 1 base at V and 0 bases at J; junction bases unmatched: 11.

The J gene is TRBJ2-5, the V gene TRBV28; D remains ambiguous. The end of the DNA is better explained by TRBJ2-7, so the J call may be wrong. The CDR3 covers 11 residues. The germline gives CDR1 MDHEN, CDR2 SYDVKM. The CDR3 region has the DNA TGTGCCAGCAGCCTAAAGTACGAGCAGTACTTC. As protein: CASSLKYEQYF.

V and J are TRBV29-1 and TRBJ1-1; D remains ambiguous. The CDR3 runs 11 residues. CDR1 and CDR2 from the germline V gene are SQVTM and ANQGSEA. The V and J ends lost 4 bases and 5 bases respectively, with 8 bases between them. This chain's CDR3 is CSVGRVTEAFF. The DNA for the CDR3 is TGCAGCGTTGGACGGGTGACTGAAGCTTTCTTT. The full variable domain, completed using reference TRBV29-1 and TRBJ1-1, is SAVISQKPSRDICQRGTSLTIQCQVDSQVTMMFWYRQQPGQSLTLIATANQGSEATYESGFVIDKFPISRPNLTFSTLTVSNMSPEDSSIYLCSVGRVTEAFFGQGTRLTVV.

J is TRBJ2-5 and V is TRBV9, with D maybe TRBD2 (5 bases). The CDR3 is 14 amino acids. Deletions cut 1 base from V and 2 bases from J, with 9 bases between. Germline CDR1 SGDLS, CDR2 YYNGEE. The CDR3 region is CASSVMSGQETQYF. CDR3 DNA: TGTGCCAGCAGCGTAATGAGCGGTCAAGAGACCCAGTACTTC.

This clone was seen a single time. CDR3 protein: CASSVDQGPHEQYF. CDR3 bases: TGTGCCAGCAGCGTAGACCAGGGTCCCCACGAGCAGTACTTC. The chain links TRBV9 to TRBJ2-7; D is perhaps TRBD1 (5 bases). The CDR3 is made up of 14 amino acids. V lost 0 bases and J lost 5, with 12 bases in between. CDR1 SGDLS and CDR2 YYNGEE come from the germline V gene.

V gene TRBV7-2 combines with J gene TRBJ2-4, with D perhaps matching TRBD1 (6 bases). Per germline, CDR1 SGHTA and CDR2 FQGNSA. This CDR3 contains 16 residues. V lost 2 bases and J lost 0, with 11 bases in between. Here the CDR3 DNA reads TGTGCCAGCAGCTTATGGGCAGGGGAAGCCAAAAACATTCAGTACTTC. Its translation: CASSLWAGEAKNIQYF.

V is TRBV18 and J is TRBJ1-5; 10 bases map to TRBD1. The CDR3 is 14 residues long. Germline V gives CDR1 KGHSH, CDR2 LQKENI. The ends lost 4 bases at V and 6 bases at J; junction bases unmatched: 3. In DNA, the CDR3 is TGTGCCAGCTCACTTGGGGACAGGGGTCAGCCCCAGCATTTT. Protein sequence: CASSLGDRGQPQHF.

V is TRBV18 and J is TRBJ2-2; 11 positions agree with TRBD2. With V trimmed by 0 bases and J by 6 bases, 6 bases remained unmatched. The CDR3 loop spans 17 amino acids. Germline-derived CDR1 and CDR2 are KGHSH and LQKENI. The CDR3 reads CASSPPSSGRIAGELFF. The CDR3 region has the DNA TGTGCCAGCTCACCACCATCTAGCGGGAGGATTGCCGGGGAGCTGTTTTTT.

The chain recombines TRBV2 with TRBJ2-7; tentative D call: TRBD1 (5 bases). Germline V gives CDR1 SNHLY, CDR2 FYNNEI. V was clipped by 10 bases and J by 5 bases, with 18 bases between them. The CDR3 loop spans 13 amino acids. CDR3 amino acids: CAILTARRDEQYF. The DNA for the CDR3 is TGTGCCATCCTGACAGCTAGACGGGACGAGCAGTACTTC.

CDR3 nucleotide sequence: TGTGCTAGTGGTCTCTCGCAGGGGGATCGAAAGTTCTTC. Amino acids: CASGLSQGDRKFF. The V call is TRBV12-5, the J call TRBJ2-1; TRBD1 matches 7 bases. Germline-derived CDR1 and CDR2 are LGHNT and FRNRAP. This CDR3 spans 13 amino acids. The V and J ends lost 5 bases and 14 bases, in that order; junction bases with no gene match: 12.

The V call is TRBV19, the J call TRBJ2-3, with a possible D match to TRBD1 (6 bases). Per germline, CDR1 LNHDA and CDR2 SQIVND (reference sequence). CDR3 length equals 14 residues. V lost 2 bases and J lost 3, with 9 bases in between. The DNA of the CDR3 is TGTGCCAGTAGTATAACAGGGTGGACAGATACGCAGTATTTT. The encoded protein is CASSITGWTDTQYF.

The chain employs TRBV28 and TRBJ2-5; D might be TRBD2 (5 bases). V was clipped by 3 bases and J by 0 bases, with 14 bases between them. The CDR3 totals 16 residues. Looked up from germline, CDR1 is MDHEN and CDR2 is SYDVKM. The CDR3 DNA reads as TGTGCCAGCAGTTTCTCCGGGGTTACGTACCAAGAGACCCAGTACTTC. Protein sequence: CASSFSGVTYQETQYF.

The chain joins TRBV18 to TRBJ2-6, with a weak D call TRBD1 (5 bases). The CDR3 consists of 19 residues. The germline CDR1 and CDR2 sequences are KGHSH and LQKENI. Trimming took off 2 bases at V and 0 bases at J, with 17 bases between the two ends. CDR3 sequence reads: CASSPTPAGPPSGANVLTF. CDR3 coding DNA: TGTGCCAGCTCACCAACGCCGGCAGGGCCCCCCTCTGGGGCCAACGTCCTGACTTTC.

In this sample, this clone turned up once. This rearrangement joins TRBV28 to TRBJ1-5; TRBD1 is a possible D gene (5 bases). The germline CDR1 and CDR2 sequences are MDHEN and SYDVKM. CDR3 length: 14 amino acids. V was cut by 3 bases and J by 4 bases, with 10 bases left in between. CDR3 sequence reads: CASSFGTPNQPQHF. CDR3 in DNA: TGTGCCAGCAGTTTTGGGACTCCTAATCAGCCCCAGCATTTT.

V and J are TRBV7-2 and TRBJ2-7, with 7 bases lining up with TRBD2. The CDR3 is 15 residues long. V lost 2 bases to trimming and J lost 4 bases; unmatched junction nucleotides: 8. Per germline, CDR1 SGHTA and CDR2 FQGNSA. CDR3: CASSLSRGTVYEQYF. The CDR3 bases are TGTGCCAGCAGCTTATCGCGGGGGACCGTATACGAGCAGTACTTC.

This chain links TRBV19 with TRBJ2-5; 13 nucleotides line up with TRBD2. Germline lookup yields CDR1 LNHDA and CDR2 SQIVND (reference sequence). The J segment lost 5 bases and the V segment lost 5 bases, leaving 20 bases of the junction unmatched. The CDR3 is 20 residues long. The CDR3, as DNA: TGTGCCAGTAGTCAACCGCTTCAACTAGCGGGAGGGCCCTTCGCGGAGACCCAGTACTTC. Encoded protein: CASSQPLQLAGGPFAETQYF.

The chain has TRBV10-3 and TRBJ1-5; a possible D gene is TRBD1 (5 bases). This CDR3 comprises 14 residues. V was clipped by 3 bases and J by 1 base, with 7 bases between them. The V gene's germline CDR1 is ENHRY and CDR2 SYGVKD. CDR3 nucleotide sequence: TGTGCCATCAGTGATGGGGGGAGCAATCAGCCCCAGCATTTT. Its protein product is CAISDGGSNQPQHF.

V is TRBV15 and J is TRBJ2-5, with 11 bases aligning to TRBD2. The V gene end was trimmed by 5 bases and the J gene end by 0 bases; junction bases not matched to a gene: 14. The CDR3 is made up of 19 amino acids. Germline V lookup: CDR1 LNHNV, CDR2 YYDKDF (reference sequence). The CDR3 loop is CATSGTSGRFPGNQETQYF. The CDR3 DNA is TGTGCCACCAGCGGTACTAGCGGGAGATTCCCAGGCAACCAAGAGACCCAGTACTTC.

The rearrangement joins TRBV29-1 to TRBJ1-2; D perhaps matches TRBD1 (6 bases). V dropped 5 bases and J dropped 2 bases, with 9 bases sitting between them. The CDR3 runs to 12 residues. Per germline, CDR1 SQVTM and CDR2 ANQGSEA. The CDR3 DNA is TGCAGCGTTTCCGGGACAAACTATGGCTACACCTTC. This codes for CSVSGTNYGYTF.

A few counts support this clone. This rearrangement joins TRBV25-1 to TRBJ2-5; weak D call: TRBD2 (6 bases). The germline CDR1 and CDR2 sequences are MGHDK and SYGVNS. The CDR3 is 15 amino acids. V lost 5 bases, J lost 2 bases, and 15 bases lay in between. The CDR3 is CASSFHSGLQETQYF. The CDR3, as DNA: TGTGCCAGCAGTTTCCATTCGGGACTTCAAGAGACCCAGTACTTC.

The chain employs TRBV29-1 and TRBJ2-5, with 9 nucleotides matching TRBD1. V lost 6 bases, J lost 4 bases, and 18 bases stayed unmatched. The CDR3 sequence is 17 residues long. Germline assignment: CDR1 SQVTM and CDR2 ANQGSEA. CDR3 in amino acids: CSVSGQGFSGELETQYF. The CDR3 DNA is TGCAGCGTCTCGGGACAGGGTTTTAGCGGCGAATTAGAGACCCAGTACTTC.

The CDR3 DNA reads TGTGCCACCAGCGGACAGGGGGCCTACGAGCAGTACTTC. The encoded protein is CATSGQGAYEQYF. The chain is built from TRBV19 and TRBJ2-7, with 10 bases aligning to TRBD1. This CDR3 comprises 13 residues. From germline, CDR1 is LNHDA and CDR2 SQIVND (reference sequence). The V and J ends lost 10 bases and 2 bases, in that order; junction bases with no gene match: 5.